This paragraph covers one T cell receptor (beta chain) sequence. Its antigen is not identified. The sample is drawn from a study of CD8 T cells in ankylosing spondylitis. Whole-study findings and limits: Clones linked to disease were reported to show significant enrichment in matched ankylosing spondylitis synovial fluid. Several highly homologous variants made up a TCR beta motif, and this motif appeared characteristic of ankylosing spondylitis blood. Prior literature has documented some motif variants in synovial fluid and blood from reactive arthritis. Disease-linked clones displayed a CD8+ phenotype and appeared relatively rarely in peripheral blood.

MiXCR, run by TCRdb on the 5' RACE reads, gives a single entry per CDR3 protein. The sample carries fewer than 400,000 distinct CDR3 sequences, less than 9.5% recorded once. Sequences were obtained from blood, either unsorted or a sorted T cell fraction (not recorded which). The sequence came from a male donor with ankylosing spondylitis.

The CDR3 DNA follows: TGCAGCGCGACAGGGTGGGCCTCGCGGGAGACCCAGTACTTC. This encodes CSATGWASRETQYF. The chain couples TRBV29-1 to TRBJ2-5, with 7 bases aligning to TRBD1. Germline assignment: CDR1 SQVTM and CDR2 ANQGSEA. The V segment lost 7 bases and the J segment 5 bases; nucleotides outside the gene matches: 13. This CDR3 comprises 14 residues.